These T cell receptor beta chains were read from a single sample in a study of a mutant IDH1 vaccine in newly diagnosed glioma. Sequencing was performed with immunoSEQ multiplex PCR; in TCRdb, only in-frame clones are kept and a portion is missing. This repertoire shows around 30,000 clones, around three quarters found once; its top ten account for approximately 2.9%. These TCRs' antigens remain unknown. The sample here was PBMCs, taken from a glioma patient whose treatment included an IDH1 peptide vaccine. All receptors come from a man aged 40-49 years with glioma. Some clones in this sample may be carry-over from other donors' samples. The CDR3 runs from the conserved cysteine through the conserved F or W. The order of the fields is V gene, J gene, D gene, clone size, CDR3 DNA, CDR3 protein. A D gene is named only where the DNA matches it firmly. Expanded clones get a size class; other rows say once, few or many, or leave the size out.

>TRBV5-1|TRBJ2-7|TRBD1|.
TGCGCCAGCAGCTTGCGTACAGGGGGCGTGTACGAGCAGTACTTC
CASSLRTGGVYEQYF
>TRBV9|TRBJ2-1|TRBD2|.
TGTGCCAGCAGCCTCGGGACTAGTGTAGCCTACAATGAGCAGTTCTTC
CASSLGTSVAYNEQFF
>TRBV7-2|TRBJ1-5|.|few
TGTGCCAGCACCCAGGGGCCGAGGGGGAATCAGCCCCAGCATTTT
CASTQGPRGNQPQHF
>TRBV15|TRBJ1-2|TRBD1|.
TGTGCCATCGGACAGGGAAACAACTATGGCTACACCTTC
CAIGQGNNYGYTF
>TRBV19|TRBJ2-7|TRBD1|.
TGTGCCAGTAGCTACACAGGGGGTTTCTCCTACGAGCAGTACTTC
CASSYTGGFSYEQYF
>TRBV7-8|TRBJ1-6|.|.
TGTGCCAGCAGCTTGGGGCTCCTTTATAATTCACCCCTCCACTTT
CASSLGLLYNSPLHF
>TRBV19|TRBJ1-6|.|.
TGTGCCACCCGACAGAGTCCTAATTCGTATAATTCACCCCTCCACTTT
CATRQSPNSYNSPLHF
>TRBV2|TRBJ1-3|.|once
TGTGCCAGCAGTGAAGCCGGGGGTACGTCCGTCGGAAACACCATATATTTT
CASSEAGGTSVGNTIYF
>TRBV18|TRBJ1-2|.|.
TGTGCCAGCTCCCCGGATGGCGACTATGGCTACACCTTC
CASSPDGDYGYTF
>TRBV30|TRBJ1-6|TRBD1|few
TGTGCCTGGAGTTCGGGACAGGATAATTCACCCCTCCACTTT
CAWSSGQDNSPLHF
>TRBV25-1|TRBJ2-5|.|.
TGTGCCAGCAGTGGGGGTGGAGGGAATCATGAGACCCAGTACTTC
CASSGGGGNHETQYF
>TRBV19|TRBJ1-1|.|.
TGTGCCAGTAGTTCACCCCGAACGGCCTTGAACACTGAAGCTTTCTTT
CASSSPRTALNTEAFF
>TRBV4-3|TRBJ2-1|.|.
TGCGCCAGCAGCCAAGATCGCCACAATGAGCAGTTCTTC
CASSQDRHNEQFF
>TRBV9|TRBJ2-1|TRBD2|.
TGTGCCAGCAGCACCCCCGGGGCGGGGGGGGCCTACAATGAGCAGTTCTTC
CASSTPGAGGAYNEQFF
>TRBV30|TRBJ2-2|.|.
TGTGCCTCTGGGGCGGGGACGAACACCGGGGAGCTGTTTTTT
CASGAGTNTGELFF
>TRBV6-6|TRBJ2-3|.|.
TGTGCCAGCTCCCGATTTGGGGACTCCACAGATACGCAGTACTTT
CASSRFGDSTDTQYF
>TRBV10-1|TRBJ1-4|.|.
TGCGCCAGCAAGGGCGGGGGACGTAGCAATGAAAAACTGTTTTTT
CASKGGGRSNEKLFF
>TRBV4-2|TRBJ2-1|TRBD2|.
TGTGCCAGCAGCCAAGAAACGGGGGGATTCTACAATGAGCAGTTCTTC
CASSQETGGFYNEQFF
>TRBV7-2|TRBJ2-5|.|.
TGTGCCAGCACCCCCCCGGTGCAAGAGACCCAGTACTTC
CASTPPVQETQYF
>TRBV7-8|TRBJ1-6|TRBD1|.
TGTGCCAGCAGCTCCCAGGGGGCTGATTCACCCCTCCACTTT
CASSSQGADSPLHF
>TRBV28|TRBJ1-2|TRBD1|once
TGTGCCAGCAGTCCCGGGACAGTTTGGGGCTACACCTTC
CASSPGTVWGYTF
>TRBV30|TRBJ2-5|.|.
TGTGCCTGGGGGGAGGTCGATCAAGAGACCCAGTACTTC
CAWGEVDQETQYF
>TRBV29-1|TRBJ2-3|.|few
TGCAGCGTTGAAAGCGGCACAGATACGCAGTATTTT
CSVESGTDTQYF
>TRBV30|TRBJ1-2|.|.
TGTGCCTGGAGACCCGGACAGACCTATGGCTACACCTTC
CAWRPGQTYGYTF
>TRBV19|TRBJ2-6|.|.
TGTGCCAGTATAGACCGCCCTAACCCCTCTGGGGCCAACGTCCTGACTTTC
CASIDRPNPSGANVLTF
>TRBV6-1|TRBJ2-1|TRBD1|.
TGTGCCAGCAGTGATCCCGGGACAGGGTCCTACAATGAGCAGTTCTTC
CASSDPGTGSYNEQFF
>TRBV5-1|TRBJ2-7|.|.
TGCGCCAGCAGCCTCTGGGACGGTGAAGACGAGCAGTACTTC
CASSLWDGEDEQYF
>TRBV28|TRBJ1-5|.|few
TGTGCCAGCAGAGTCGGACAGATAGGTCAGCCCCAGCATTTT
CASRVGQIGQPQHF
>TRBV15|TRBJ2-5|.|.
TGTGCCACCAGCAGGGGGGCGTCGGATACCCAGTACTTC
CATSRGASDTQYF
>TRBV4-3|TRBJ1-4|TRBD1|.
TGCGCCAGCAGCCAACTCAGGGGGTTTGGTGAAAAACTGTTTTTT
CASSQLRGFGEKLFF
>TRBV5-6|TRBJ2-2|TRBD2|.
TGTGCCAGCAGCCTGCCGGGACTAGCGGGGGGGCTCCCCGGGGAGCTGTTTTTT
CASSLPGLAGGLPGELFF
>TRBV9|TRBJ2-2|TRBD2|.
TGTGCCAGCAGCGGCTTACTAGCGCCCACCGGGGAGCTGTTTTTT
CASSGLLAPTGELFF
>TRBV29-1|TRBJ1-5|.|few
TGCAGCGTTGAACTCTCCGGCGATCAGCCCCAGCATTTT
CSVELSGDQPQHF
>TRBV28|TRBJ1-3|TRBD1|.
TGTGCCACCTCCTTACAGGGGGAGGTGGTAAACACCATATATTTT
CATSLQGEVVNTIYF
>TRBV29-1|TRBJ1-6|.|.
TGCAGCGTTGCCAGGTCCCCCCTCCACTTT
CSVARSPLHF
>TRBV19|TRBJ2-5|TRBD2|.
TGTGCCAGTAGTATAGGTCCGGGGGGGCTTGGAGAGACCCAGTACTTC
CASSIGPGGLGETQYF
>TRBV5-4|TRBJ2-7|TRBD1|.
TGTGCCAGCAGCTTGACAGGGGGCGCCCTTGGGCAGTACTTC
CASSLTGGALGQYF
>TRBV27|TRBJ2-3|.|.
TGTGCCAGCAGTTTAGAGCAGGGAGGGGGTACAGATACGCAGTATTTT
CASSLEQGGGTDTQYF
>TRBV30|TRBJ2-5|.|few
TGTGCCGGACGGACAGTGACCTTCGAGACCCAGTACTTC
CAGRTVTFETQYF
>TRBV29-1|TRBJ1-1|TRBD1|.
TGCAGCGTTCGACAGGGAGCTGAAGCTTTCTTT
CSVRQGAEAFF
>TRBV7-2|TRBJ2-2|TRBD1|.
TGTGCCAGCATCGGGACAGGGCCCGGGGAGCTGTTTTTT
CASIGTGPGELFF
>TRBV29-1|TRBJ2-5|.|.
TGCAGCGTTTCGGGTAATCAAGAGACCCAGTACTTC
CSVSGNQETQYF
>TRBV5-1|TRBJ2-3|TRBD2|.
TGCGCCAGCAGCTTGGGACTAGCGGGGGGGATGGCAGATACGCAGTATTTT
CASSLGLAGGMADTQYF
>TRBV20-1|TRBJ1-1|.|.
TGCAGTGCTAGGCCTAACACTGAAGCTTTCTTT
CSARPNTEAFF
>TRBV7-2|TRBJ1-1|.|.
TGTGCCAGCAGGATTACACAGAATAGAAACACTGAAGCTTTCTTT
CASRITQNRNTEAFF
>TRBV7-2|TRBJ2-7|.|.
TGTGCCAGCTGTCAAAGTCTCTCTGGGACCTACGAGCAGTACTTC
CASCQSLSGTYEQYF